This entry concerns a single T cell receptor (beta chain). Its antigen is undetermined. Clones were read by immunoSEQ multiplex PCR, and TCRdb kept only the in-frame ones, dropping some. The table shows about 78,000 clones, with nearly 90% occurring only once. These data are taken from a study of radiation and T cells in renal cell carcinoma. Findings and caveats of the study: No pretreatment tumor biopsies were available for baseline clonotypes. In blood, top tumor clones expanded by 2 weeks, shrinking by 4.

Described time point: blood 4 weeks post-SBRT, at nephrectomy. Treatment of the sample: 15 Gy SBRT to primary tumor, nephrectomy 4 weeks later. Nephrectomy followed 15 Gy stereotactic body radiation by 4 weeks. Clear cell pathology was present in this patient's renal cell carcinoma. The CDR3 has 16 residues. J was trimmed by 4 bases and V by 5 bases; bases with no gene match: 7. The germline V gene encodes CDR1 LNHDA and CDR2 SQIVND (reference sequence). The TCR originated in a woman aged 70 to 79 with renal cell carcinoma. Here the sequenced sample was blood, taken from a patient whose treatment included radiotherapy and nephrectomy. The V and J genes are TRBV19 and TRBJ2-2; TRBD1 agrees at 10 bases. The CDR3 protein is CASSPRGQGSTGELFF. The CDR3 DNA sequence: TGTGCCAGTAGTCCCCGGGGACAGGGGTCCACCGGGGAGCTGTTTTTT. The whole variable domain, remainder taken from reference TRBV19 and TRBJ2-2, is DGGITQSPKYLFRKEGQNVTLSCEQNLNHDAMYWYRQDPGQGLRLIYYSQIVNDFQKGDIAEGYSVSREKKESFPLTVTSAQKNPTAFYLCASSPRGQGSTGELFFGEGSRLTVL.